This TCR beta chain was sequenced for a study of blood T cells in healthy people across ages. The study's findings and limits: Naive and antigen-experienced cells were not separated, limiting conclusive comparison. Roughly linearly, TCR beta diversity per million T cells fell as age increased.

Comments on this clonotype: Its matching antigen is unknown.

Germline CDR1 is MNHEY and CDR2 is SVGAGI. V lost 0 bases and J 4 bases, leaving 12 bases between the germline ends. The CDR3 loop spans 15 amino acids. Using a J-beta primer mix together with a sample-barcoded 5' primer, a second PCR was run for roughly 6 to 12 cycles. TCRdb re-derived calls from the 5' RACE reads in MiXCR, one entry per CDR3 protein. This repertoire shows 1,500,000 or so distinct CDR3 sequences, 35% to 45% found once; its top ten account for around 4%. This rearrangement joins TRBV6-5 to TRBJ1-2; D possibly corresponds to TRBD1 (6 bases). The sequencing sample was made of blood. The TCR comes from a woman in her late teens or twenties in good health. The DNA of the CDR3 is TGTGCCAGCAGTTACTCTAGGGGGAGCGGCTATGGCTACACCTTC. Protein: CASSYSRGSGYGYTF.